A single sample is the source of the 22 T cell receptor beta chains below, sequenced in a study of blood T cell repertoires in COVID-19. The method was immunoSEQ multiplex PCR; TCRdb's version includes in-frame clones alone and lacks a portion of them. This table holds approximately 260,000 clones, just under 90% found once. Sequenced: PBMCs or T cells enriched from blood (not recorded which). All receptors derive from a woman aged 60-75 years who had recovered from COVID-19.

CDR3 sequence (DNA): TGTGCCATCAGTGATACCGGGACTAGCGGGATATCCTACGAGCAGTACTTC. Its translation is CAISDTGTSGISYEQYF. The gene calls are TRBV10-3 and TRBJ2-7, with 13 positions matching TRBD2. V gave up 3 bases and J gave up 1 base; unmatched junction bases: 6. Looked up from germline, CDR1 is ENHRY and CDR2 is SYGVKD. The CDR3 totals 17 residues.

The J gene is TRBJ1-2, the V gene TRBV5-4, with 7 bases matching TRBD1. V was pared by 4 bases and J by 0 bases, with 15 bases of the junction left unmatched. The CDR3 consists of 18 residues. The V gene's germline CDR1 is SGHNT and CDR2 YYREEE (reference sequence). Here the CDR3 reads CASSPGSTGALANYGYTF. CDR3 DNA sequence: TGTGCCAGCAGCCCGGGGAGTACAGGGGCCCTAGCTAACTATGGCTACACCTTC.

The gene calls are TRBV5-1 and TRBJ2-5, with D perhaps matching TRBD2 (6 bases). Germline lookup yields CDR1 SGHRS and CDR2 YFSETQ. Between the trimmed V and J ends, which lost 7 bases and 4 bases, there was a span of 17 bases. CDR3 length equals 14 residues. The CDR3 DNA is TGCGCCAGCGTCTACGGGGGAGGTGGAGAGACCCAGTACTTC. This codes for CASVYGGGGETQYF.

J is TRBJ1-3 and V is TRBV30, with 8 nucleotides matching TRBD1. Germline-derived CDR1 and CDR2 are GTSNPN and SVGIG (reference sequence). The V segment lost 2 bases and the J segment 4 bases; nucleotides outside the gene matches: 4. The CDR3 runs 14 residues. CDR3 sequence reads: CAWSLGTGGNTIYF. The CDR3 region has the DNA TGTGCCTGGAGTCTCGGGACAGGAGGAAACACCATATATTTT.

The rearrangement links TRBV5-6 to TRBJ2-1, with D possibly being TRBD1 (5 bases). Germline V gene sequence: CDR1 SGHDT, CDR2 YYEEEE. V lost 4 bases, J lost 3 bases, and 8 bases lay in between. The CDR3 runs to 13 residues. The CDR3 DNA reads TGTGCCAGCAGCAGTGACAGCTACAATGAGCAGTTCTTC. Its protein is CASSSDSYNEQFF.

The gene calls are TRBV16 and TRBJ2-7; D is unclear. This CDR3 comprises 13 residues. V lost 1 base to trimming and J lost 5 bases, with 9 bases between them. CDR1 and CDR2 from the germline V gene are KGHSY and FQNENV. Here the CDR3 DNA reads TGTGCCAGCAGCCAATTTCAAAGCGACGAGCAGTACTTC. Translation gives CASSQFQSDEQYF.

The chain couples TRBV15 to TRBJ2-7; perhaps TRBD1 as D (6 bases). Germline V CDR1 and CDR2: LNHNV, YYDKDF (reference sequence). CDR3 length: 13 amino acids. V lost 4 bases, J lost 4 bases, and 11 bases lay in between. The CDR3 loop is CATSNEGVYEQYF. The CDR3 nucleotides are TGTGCCACCAGCAATGAGGGGGTATACGAGCAGTACTTC.

The chain carries TRBV6-4 and TRBJ2-5; D perhaps matches TRBD1 (6 bases). Germline lookup yields CDR1 MRHNA and CDR2 SNTAGT. The CDR3 contains 13 residues. V lost 6 bases and J lost 1, with 9 bases in between. This CDR3 reads CASSAGVQETQYF. The CDR3 DNA sequence: TGTGCCAGCAGCGCAGGGGTCCAAGAGACCCAGTACTTC.

A remark on this clone: Different DNA sequences within this sample yield the same CDR3. V gene TRBV5-1 combines with J gene TRBJ2-1, with 8 bases fitting TRBD1. The CDR3 has 14 residues. J lost 4 bases, V lost 1 base, and 1 base had no gene match. Germline values: CDR1 SGHRS, CDR2 YFSETQ. In nucleotides, the CDR3 is TGCGCCAGCAGCTTGCAGGGGGCTTACAATGAGCAGTTCTTC. Protein: CASSLQGAYNEQFF.

The J gene is TRBJ2-7, the V gene TRBV24-1; a weak D match, TRBD1 (6 bases). Trimming pared 4 bases from V and 9 bases from J, leaving 15 bases between. The CDR3 sequence is 13 residues long. In germline, CDR1 is KGHDR, CDR2 SFDVKD. The CDR3 loop is CATSEYGQSGQYF. In nucleotides, the CDR3 is TGTGCCACCAGTGAATACGGACAGTCGGGGCAGTACTTC.

This chain joins TRBV5-1 and TRBJ2-5, with TRBD2 matching over 11 bases. The V gene's germline CDR1 is SGHRS and CDR2 YFSETQ. The CDR3 totals 16 residues. V was pared by 0 bases and J by 1 base, with 2 bases of the junction left unmatched. CDR3 region: CASSLDLAGGQETQYF. In DNA, the CDR3 is TGCGCCAGCAGCTTGGATCTAGCGGGAGGCCAAGAGACCCAGTACTTC.

The chain combines TRBV4-1 with TRBJ1-5, with TRBD1 as a possible D gene (5 bases). CDR1 MGHRA and CDR2 YSYEKL come from the germline V gene. Trimming removed 1 base at V and 6 bases at J, with 13 bases between. This CDR3 has 15 residues. In DNA, the CDR3 is TGCGCCAGCAGCCAAGTCAGATCGGACACTCAGCCCCAGCATTTT. Protein sequence: CASSQVRSDTQPQHF.

The chain couples TRBV30 to TRBJ1-2; 9 nucleotides line up with TRBD1. CDR1 GTSNPN and CDR2 SVGIG come from the germline V gene (reference sequence). V shed 2 bases and J 13 bases; nucleotides not matched to a gene: 5. The CDR3 totals 11 residues. The DNA for the CDR3 is TGTGCCTGGAGTATTGACAGGGGGGTCACCTTC. It translates to CAWSIDRGVTF. The complete variable domain, with remaining parts taken from reference TRBV30 and TRBJ1-2, reads SQTIHQWPATLVQPVGSPLSLECTVEGTSNPNLYWYRQAAGRGLQLLFYSVGIGQISSEVPQNLSASRPQDRQFILSSKKLLLSDSGFYLCAWSIDRGVTFGSGTRLTVV.

The genes are TRBV10-3 and TRBJ1-2; weak D call: TRBD1 (5 bases). CDR3 length: 13 amino acids. V was clipped by 5 bases and J by 14 bases, with 21 bases between them. Germline CDR1 ENHRY, CDR2 SYGVKD. CDR3 residues: CAISSPGGAGCTF. The CDR3 DNA reads as TGTGCCATCAGTTCCCCGGGGGGTGCAGGATGTACCTTC.

This sequence joins TRBV4-1 and TRBJ2-1; 11 bases are shared with TRBD2. The CDR3 runs to 16 residues. Per germline, CDR1 MGHRA and CDR2 YSYEKL. The V and J ends lost 4 bases and 7 bases, in that order; junction bases with no gene match: 9. In DNA, the CDR3 is TGCGCCAGCAGCCGAATACTAGCGGGAGTAGGAAATGAGCAGTTCTTC. Its translation: CASSRILAGVGNEQFF.

The chain combines TRBV5-6 with TRBJ2-5; 7 bases line up with TRBD1. Germline values: CDR1 SGHDT, CDR2 YYEEEE. V shed 3 bases and J 5 bases; nucleotides not matched to a gene: 4. This CDR3 comprises 13 residues. The CDR3 loop is CASSSGTVETQYF. The CDR3 nucleotides read TGTGCCAGCAGCTCCGGGACAGTCGAGACCCAGTACTTC.

This chain links TRBV6-5 with TRBJ1-5; perhaps TRBD1 as D (6 bases). The CDR3 is made up of 14 amino acids. Germline CDR1 is MNHEY and CDR2 is SVGAGI. Trimming left V 6 bases short and J 7 bases short, with 16 bases between. This CDR3 reads CASRNTGSRQPQHF. The CDR3 bases are TGTGCCAGCAGAAATACAGGGTCAAGACAGCCCCAGCATTTT.

This clone was recorded only once. The gene calls are TRBV28 and TRBJ2-7, with D possibly matching TRBD2 (6 bases). The germline V gene has CDR1 MDHEN and CDR2 SYDVKM. Trimming pared 4 bases from V and 2 bases from J, leaving 18 bases between. This CDR3 region has 16 residues. CDR3 DNA sequence: TGTGCCAGCAGTTCGGGGGATGGGGTCCCAACCTACGAGCAGTACTTC. It is translated as CASSSGDGVPTYEQYF. The full variable domain, completed using reference TRBV28 and TRBJ2-7, is DVKVTQSSRYLVKRTGEKVFLECVQDMDHENMFWYRQDPGLGLRLIYFSYDVKMKEKGDIPEGYSVSREKKERFSLILESASTNQTSMYLCASSSGDGVPTYEQYFGPGTRLTVT.

V usage is TRBV27 and J usage is TRBJ2-3, with a possible D match to TRBD1 (6 bases). Germline V gene sequence: CDR1 MNHEY, CDR2 SMNVEV (reference sequence). Trimming removed 6 bases at V and 14 bases at J, with 18 bases between. This CDR3 is 12 amino acids long. The CDR3: CASSKGGPTRYF. In nucleotides, the CDR3 is TGTGCCAGCAGCAAAGGGGGACCAACCCGGTATTTT.

The CDR3, as DNA: TGTGCCAGCAGCTTGGCCGGGATCCTCTCCTACAATGAGCAGTTCTTC. This codes for CASSLAGILSYNEQFF. The rearrangement joins TRBV5-5 to TRBJ2-1, with a possible D match to TRBD2 (5 bases). This CDR3 contains 16 residues. V lost 0 bases and J lost 0, with 10 bases in between. Germline V CDR1 and CDR2: SGHKS, YYEKEE (reference sequence).

V gene TRBV5-4 combines with J gene TRBJ2-2; 7 bases line up with TRBD1. CDR1 and CDR2 (germline): SGHNT, YYREEE (reference sequence). J lost 7 bases, V lost 5 bases, and 11 bases had no gene match. This CDR3 contains 15 residues. In DNA, the CDR3 is TGTGCCAGCAGGACAGGGTCCCCGTCTGGCGGGGAGCTGTTTTTT. It translates to CASRTGSPSGGELFF.

The chain uses TRBV10-1 and TRBJ2-2; D possibly corresponds to TRBD2 (6 bases). The CDR3 loop spans 17 amino acids. V was clipped by 1 base and J by 3 bases, with 15 bases between them. Germline values: CDR1 WNHNN, CDR2 SYGVQD (reference sequence). The CDR3 DNA follows: TGCGCCAGCAGTGAGTTGGGGTCAGGAGGGGACACCGGGGAGCTGTTTTTT. This gives the protein CASSELGSGGDTGELFF.